What follows are 10 T cell receptor beta chains derived from one specimen sequenced in a study of cytomegalovirus exposure and HLA in healthy donors (dated by TCRdb to between 2016 and 2019). Libraries were constructed by the immunoSEQ multiplex PCR assay. TCRdb stores this immuneACCESS table with in-frame sequences only. Part of the clones is absent; in the studies checked, under half of the shortfall reflects unresolved V genes, and no reason is known for the rest. In all, the sample holds about 130,000 clones, and around 96% of those were seen once. 1.5% to 2% of the sample is held by the ten biggest clonotypes. The sample comprised PBMCs. These receptors all stem from a man younger than 35 in good health and CMV-seronegative.

V and J are TRBV29-1 and TRBJ2-1; 10 bases agree with TRBD2. The CDR3 is made up of 14 amino acids. Germline CDR1 reads SQVTM; CDR2 reads ANQGSEA. The junction had 5 bases not matched to a gene; V was cut back by 7 bases and J by 2 bases. The CDR3, as DNA: TGCAGCGCCCGCCTAGCGGGAGCCTACAATGAGCAGTTCTTC. Amino acids: CSARLAGAYNEQFF.

This chain connects TRBV28 to TRBJ2-3, with 7 nucleotides matching TRBD1. The CDR3 loop spans 15 amino acids. The junction had 5 bases not matched to a gene; V was cut back by 2 bases and J by 3 bases. Germline V gives CDR1 MDHEN, CDR2 SYDVKM. CDR3 in DNA: TGTGCCAGCAGTTTAGGTTTCAGGGGGACAGATACGCAGTATTTT. Encoded protein: CASSLGFRGTDTQYF.

The chain links TRBV7-9 to TRBJ1-2, with D hard to call. Germline assignment: CDR1 SEHNR and CDR2 FQNEAQ (reference sequence). CDR3 length: 15 residues. Trimming left V 5 bases short and J 2 bases short, with 15 bases between. DNA of the CDR3: TGTGCCAGCAGCCCCCAGATCGTTCTCAACTATGGCTACACCTTC. It codes for CASSPQIVLNYGYTF.

The V and J genes are TRBV2 and TRBJ2-3, with D possibly being TRBD2 (6 bases). CDR1 and CDR2 (germline): SNHLY, FYNNEI. The CDR3 covers 14 residues. The V gene lost 9 bases and the J gene lost 2 bases, with 15 bases spanning the gap. The CDR3 reads CARRGEINTDTQYF. As DNA, the CDR3 is TGTGCCAGGCGGGGCGAGATTAACACAGATACGCAGTATTTT.

V usage is TRBV6-1 and J usage is TRBJ1-4; a possible D gene is TRBD1 (5 bases). This CDR3 region has 14 residues. Looked up from germline, CDR1 is MNHNS and CDR2 is SASEGT. Trimming left V 6 bases short and J 4 bases short, with 12 bases between. The CDR3 sequence: CASRTTAFNEKLFF. Written as DNA, the CDR3 is TGTGCCAGCAGAACGACAGCCTTTAATGAAAAACTGTTTTTT.

The chain employs TRBV14 and TRBJ2-1; 7 positions agree with TRBD2. The CDR3 sequence is 15 residues long. The V and J ends lost 2 bases and 6 bases, in that order; junction bases with no gene match: 7. Per the germline V gene, CDR1 is SGHDN and CDR2 is FVKESK. In DNA form, the CDR3 reads TGTGCCAGCAGCCAAAGGACTAGTCCAACCAATGAGCAGTTCTTC. Residues: CASSQRTSPTNEQFF. The full variable domain, rest sourced from reference TRBV14 and TRBJ2-1, is EAGVTQFPSHSVIEKGQTVTLRCDPISGHDNLYWYRRVMGKEIKFLLHFVKESKQDESGMPNNRFLAERTGGTYSTLKVQPAELEDSGVYFCASSQRTSPTNEQFFGPGTRLTVL.

This rearrangement joins TRBV7-9 to TRBJ2-1; TRBD2 aligns across 9 bases. Germline assignment: CDR1 SEHNR and CDR2 FQNEAQ (reference sequence). V lost 3 bases to trimming and J lost 7 bases; unmatched junction nucleotides: 4. The CDR3 has 14 residues. The CDR3: CASSFAGGGNEQFF. For the CDR3, the DNA is TGTGCCAGCAGCTTCGCGGGAGGGGGAAATGAGCAGTTCTTC.

CDR3 sequence: CASRPTGANTEAFF. The DNA for the CDR3 is TGTGCCAGCAGGCCGACAGGGGCAAACACTGAAGCTTTCTTT. V is TRBV6-5 and J is TRBJ1-1, with 8 nucleotides matching TRBD1. The CDR3 contains 14 residues. V lost 6 bases and J lost 2; bases outside the gene matches: 5. CDR1 is MNHEY and CDR2 is SVGAGI in the germline V gene.

The gene calls are TRBV27 and TRBJ2-3; D gene uncertain. This CDR3 is built from 14 residues. Per the germline V gene, CDR1 is MNHEY and CDR2 is SMNVEV (reference sequence). V was cut by 8 bases and J by 4 bases, with 16 bases left in between. The CDR3 protein is CASGPPQTADTQYF. DNA for the CDR3: TGTGCCAGCGGGCCCCCCCAAACGGCAGATACGCAGTATTTT.

This clone was seen only once. This sequence joins TRBV15 and TRBJ2-4; 12 bases are a match to TRBD2. Trimming at V came to 1 base and at J to 2 bases, leaving 6 bases not matched to a gene. The CDR3 consists of 18 residues. From germline, CDR1 is LNHNV and CDR2 YYDKDF (reference sequence). The CDR3 loop is CATSRASGLAGSKNIQYF. The CDR3 coding sequence is TGTGCCACCAGCAGAGCGTCGGGACTAGCGGGTTCCAAAAACATTCAGTACTTC. The variable domain in full, completed from reference TRBV15 and TRBJ2-4, reads DAMVIQNPRYQVTQFGKPVTLSCSQTLNHNVMYWYQQKSSQAPKLLFHYYDKDFNNEADTPDNFQSRRPNTSFCFLDIRSPGLGDTAMYLCATSRASGLAGSKNIQYFGAGTRLSVL.